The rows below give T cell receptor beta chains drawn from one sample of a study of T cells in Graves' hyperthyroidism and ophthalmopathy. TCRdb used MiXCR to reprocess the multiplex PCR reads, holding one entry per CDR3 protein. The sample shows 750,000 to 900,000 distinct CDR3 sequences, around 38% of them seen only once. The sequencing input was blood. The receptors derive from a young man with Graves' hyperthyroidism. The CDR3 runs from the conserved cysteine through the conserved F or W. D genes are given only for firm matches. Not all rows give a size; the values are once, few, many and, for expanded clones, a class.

TGTGCCAGCAGTGAAGCCGTGGCCATTAACTATGGAAACACCATATATTTT | CASSEAVAINYGNTIYF | - | - | TRBJ1-3 | TRBV2
TGCAGTGCTCAGAAGACTGACCCCTACGAGCAGTACTTC | CSAQKTDPYEQYF | - | - | TRBJ2-7 | TRBV20-1
TGTGCCAGCAGTGAATGGAGGGGGGCCGAAGCTTTCTTT | CASSEWRGAEAFF | many | - | TRBJ1-1 | TRBV2
TGTGCCAGCAATTGGGGCAGCCCGATCTACGAGCAGTACTTC | CASNWGSPIYEQYF | - | - | TRBJ2-7 | TRBV12-3/TRBV12-4
TGTGCCAGTAGTGCGGACAGGTTCTATGGCTACACCTTC | CASSADRFYGYTF | many | TRBD1 | TRBJ1-2 | TRBV19
TGTGCCAGTAGTGCCGGGGCGGTCTACGAGCAGTACTTC | CASSAGAVYEQYF | many | - | TRBJ2-7 | TRBV19
TGTGCCAGCAGCTTAGGAGGGGACAGGGCTCTTGGCTACACCTTC | CASSLGGDRALGYTF | many | TRBD1 | TRBJ1-2 | TRBV7-2
TGCGCCACCAGCCCACTATCCTACGAGCAGTACTTC | CATSPLSYEQYF | few | - | TRBJ2-7 | TRBV10-2
TGTGCCAGCAGCTTAAGGGCTTCGGATGGCTATGGCTACACCTTC | CASSLRASDGYGYTF | many | - | TRBJ1-2 | TRBV7-2
TGTGCCAGCAGCTTAACCCCTAGCGGGAGGTACCAAGAGACCCAGTACTTC | CASSLTPSGRYQETQYF | - | TRBD2 | TRBJ2-5 | TRBV7-9
TGTGCCAGCAGTTACGTTCATGGTCAGCCCCAGCATTTT | CASSYVHGQPQHF | - | - | TRBJ1-5 | TRBV6-6
TGCAGCGTTGAGGGGGCCGGCTACGAGCAGTACTTC | CSVEGAGYEQYF | many | - | TRBJ2-7 | TRBV29-1
TGTGCCAGCAGCCCCCGAAATACAGGGGAGGAAGCTTTCTTT | CASSPRNTGEEAFF | - | TRBD1 | TRBJ1-1 | TRBV9
TGTGCCATCAGTGGGTCGAGCGGGATCGGCTACGAGCAGTACTTC | CAISGSSGIGYEQYF | once | TRBD2 | TRBJ2-7 | TRBV10-3
TGTGCCAGCAGCTTCCGGGACACATACGAGCAGTACTTC | CASSFRDTYEQYF | - | - | TRBJ2-7 | TRBV9
TGTGCCAGCAGTAAAATCGAGACCCAGTACTTC | CASSKIETQYF | many | - | TRBJ2-5 | TRBV2
TGTGCCACCAGCGAGGGACAGGGAGAGACCCAGTACTTC | CATSEGQGETQYF | - | TRBD1 | TRBJ2-5 | TRBV15
TGTGCCAGCAGCGCACACGGACAGGGTCTGATAACCGGGGAGCTGTTTTTT | CASSAHGQGLITGELFF | few | TRBD1 | TRBJ2-2 | TRBV7-8
TGTGCCAGCGGGGGACTAGCGGTAGCGAACACCGGGGAGCTGTTTTTT | CASGGLAVANTGELFF | - | TRBD2 | TRBJ2-2 | TRBV7-9
TGCAGTGCAGCAGATACGCAGTATTTT | CSAADTQYF | few | - | TRBJ2-3 | TRBV20-1
TGCAGCGTTAGAGTGAACACTGAAGCTTTCTTT | CSVRVNTEAFF | medium-sized | - | TRBJ1-1 | TRBV29-1
TGTGCCAGCAGCCCCAATATAGGCTATGGCTACACCTTC | CASSPNIGYGYTF | - | - | TRBJ1-2 | TRBV2
TGTGCCAGCAGCTCCGTCGATTCTAAACTGTTTTTT | CASSSVDSKLFF | many | - | TRBJ1-4 | TRBV7-9
TGTGCCAGTAGTTCGGACGGAATCCAAGGGACCCAGTACTTC | CASSSDGIQGTQYF | - | - | TRBJ2-5 | TRBV19
TGCGCCAGCAGCCAAGATATCGGAACCTACGAGCAGTACTTC | CASSQDIGTYEQYF | - | - | TRBJ2-7 | TRBV4-3
TGCGCCAGCAGCCAAGAGGGCGAGGGGTCTGAAGCTTTCTTT | CASSQEGEGSEAFF | few | - | TRBJ1-1 | TRBV4-1
TGCGCCAGCAGCTTTTCACTCCGGGACAGCCTTATGAACACTGAAGCTTTCTTT | CASSFSLRDSLMNTEAFF | - | TRBD1 | TRBJ1-1 | TRBV5-1
TGTGCCAGCAGACAACAGGATTCCTCTGGAAACACCATATATTTT | CASRQQDSSGNTIYF | - | - | TRBJ1-3 | TRBV7-9
TGTGCCAGCAGCTTACAGGGGTTAAGGGAGACCCAGTACTTC | CASSLQGLRETQYF | many | - | TRBJ2-5 | TRBV7-2
TGTGCCAGTAGTATACCCCAAGGGGGAAACCCTTACCCCCTCCACTTT | CASSIPQGGNPYPLHF | once | - | TRBJ1-6 | TRBV19
TGTGCCAGTACGATGCTGGGAGAGACCCAGTACTTC | CASTMLGETQYF | - | - | TRBJ2-5 | TRBV9
TGCAGCGTAACAGAGAGCTCCTATAATTCACCCCTCCACTTT | CSVTESSYNSPLHF | many | - | TRBJ1-6 | TRBV29-1
TGTGCCATCAGTTCCTTGACAGGGGATCTTGGGGCCAACGTCCTGACTTTC | CAISSLTGDLGANVLTF | many | TRBD1 | TRBJ2-6 | TRBV10-3
TGTGCCAGCACGAGACCGAACACCGGGGAGCTGTTTTTT | CASTRPNTGELFF | - | - | TRBJ2-2 | TRBV11-1
TGTGCCAGCAGCTTAAGCGACTCTCCGGCCGAGTTT | CASSLSDSPAEF | many | - | TRBJ1-1 | TRBV7-9
TGTGCCAGCAGCGTAGGGGGGGACCGCAACACTGAAGCTTTCTTT | CASSVGGDRNTEAFF | - | - | TRBJ1-1 | TRBV9
TGTGCCAGCAGTACAGGGGGTCGGTTTCAGACCCAGCATTTT | CASSTGGRFQTQHF | - | TRBD1 | TRBJ1-5 | TRBV25-1
TGTGCCAGCGGATCTGACGGGAACACTGAAGCTTTCTTT | CASGSDGNTEAFF | few | - | TRBJ1-1 | TRBV9
TGTGCCAGCAGCGATCAGACAGGGGGTTCACCCCTCCACTTT | CASSDQTGGSPLHF | - | TRBD1 | TRBJ1-6 | TRBV9
TGCAGTGCGGGCAGGCCCCTGAACACTGAAGCTTTCTTT | CSAGRPLNTEAFF | - | - | TRBJ1-1 | TRBV20-1